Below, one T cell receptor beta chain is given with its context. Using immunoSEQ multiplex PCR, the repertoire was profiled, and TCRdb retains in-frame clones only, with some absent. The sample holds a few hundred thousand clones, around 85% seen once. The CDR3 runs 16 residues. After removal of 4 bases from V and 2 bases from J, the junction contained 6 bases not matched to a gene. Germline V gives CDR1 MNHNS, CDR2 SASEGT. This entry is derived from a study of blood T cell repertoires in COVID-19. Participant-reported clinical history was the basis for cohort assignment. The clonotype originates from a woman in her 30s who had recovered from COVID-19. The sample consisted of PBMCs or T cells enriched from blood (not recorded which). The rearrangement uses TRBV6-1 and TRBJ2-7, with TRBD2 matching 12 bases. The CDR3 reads CASSGLAGDSTYEQYF. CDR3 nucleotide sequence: TGTGCCAGCAGTGGACTAGCGGGAGACTCCACCTACGAGCAGTACTTC.